This T cell receptor (beta chain) originates from a study of CD8+ T cells in alopecia areata. Extracted from the samples, RNA was reverse transcribed into cDNA to serve as the sequencing template. Produced via immunoSEQ multiplex PCR; TCRdb's table is partial and in-frame only. The sample has 80,000 or so clones; approximately 66% are singletons. A word on this clone: The target antigen is unknown.

General study points: Sequencing of scalp samples also includes resident alphabeta T cells from normal skin. Clonality exceeded that of normal scalp in lesional scalp, most notably in alopecia totalis/universalis. With one nonresponder, baseline CD8+ expansion's link to response remains uncertain.

Treatment reported: oral pan-JAK inhibitor, 5-10 mg twice daily. Both peripheral blood and punch biopsies of lesional scalp skin were obtained from patients who had alopecia areata. The ends lost 7 bases at V and 2 bases at J; junction bases unmatched: 5. Germline-derived CDR1 and CDR2 are MNHEY and SMNVEV (reference sequence). The CDR3 length is 16 residues. The material sequenced was CD8+ T cells sorted from blood, taken at week 24, from a patient treated with tofacitinib. The chain carries TRBV27 and TRBJ2-3, with 14 bases fitting TRBD2. This sequence was found in a human donor with alopecia areata. The CDR3 spells CASKRLAGGNTDTQYF. In DNA, the CDR3 is TGTGCCAGCAAGCGACTAGCGGGAGGGAACACAGATACGCAGTATTTT.